Presented here are 17 T cell receptor beta chains from one specimen sequenced in a study of metastatic and nonmetastatic thyroid tumors. TCRdb re-called clones via MiXCR from the PCR reads. The sample has roughly 4,900 clones, 28% seen once. Thyroid surgery was performed in patients who had received no treatment beforehand. The sequencing sample was made of adjacent normal tissue. These TCRs come from a female donor with papillary thyroid cancer or a benign thyroid nodule (not recorded which). Some clones in this sample may be carry-over from other donors' samples.

The gene calls are TRBV27 and TRBJ1-1; D ambiguous. This CDR3 comprises 15 residues. Germline V CDR1 and CDR2: MNHEY, SMNVEV (reference sequence). The germline V and J ends were trimmed by 2 bases and 0 bases, with 10 bases remaining between them. The chain's CDR3 is CASSLSAGLNTEAFF. For the CDR3, the DNA is TGTGCCAGCAGTTTAAGTGCGGGCCTGAACACTGAAGCTTTCTTT.

The chain couples TRBV6-1 to TRBJ2-3, with D tentatively TRBD1 (6 bases). This CDR3 is 15 amino acids long. Germline V CDR1 and CDR2: MNHNS, SASEGT. Trimming pared 3 bases from V and 4 bases from J, leaving 14 bases between. CDR3 sequence: CASSDGAGEADTQYF. The CDR3 region has the DNA TGTGCCAGCAGTGATGGGGCAGGGGAAGCAGATACGCAGTATTTT.

The gene calls are TRBV11-2 and TRBJ1-3; a weak D match, TRBD1 (6 bases). V shed 5 bases and J shed 6 bases, with 20 bases lying between them. CDR1 and CDR2 (germline): SGHAT, FQNNGV. This CDR3 comprises 16 residues. In nucleotides, the CDR3 is TGTGCCAGCAGCCCCGAGGGGGGGAACTATATAAACACCATATATTTT. Its translation: CASSPEGGNYINTIYF.

This clone is medium-sized in the sample. CDR3 sequence reads: CASRGDSITTGELFF. The CDR3 bases are TGTGCCAGCAGGGGGGACAGCATAACGACCGGGGAGCTGTTTTTT. The chain couples TRBV5-5 to TRBJ2-2; 7 nucleotides match TRBD1. The germline V gene encodes CDR1 SGHKS and CDR2 YYEKEE (reference sequence). The CDR3 spans 15 residues. V shed 5 bases, J shed 5 bases, and the junction held 9 bases outside the gene matches.

The chain employs TRBV6-5 and TRBJ2-5; D perhaps matches TRBD2 (5 bases). The CDR3 is 14 amino acids. Between the trimmed V and J ends, which lost 4 bases and 4 bases, there was a span of 13 bases. The germline V gene encodes CDR1 MNHEY and CDR2 SVGAGI. In nucleotides, the CDR3 is TGTGCCAGCAGTTTCGGGATGGACCCAGAGACCCAGTACTTC. Protein: CASSFGMDPETQYF.

Sample share makes this clone large. The CDR3 loop is CASSGTSNSPLHF. DNA of the CDR3: TGTGCCAGCAGTGGGACAAGTAATTCACCCCTCCACTTT. The rearrangement joins TRBV2 to TRBJ1-6; D might be TRBD1 (5 bases). The germline CDR1 and CDR2 sequences are SNHLY and FYNNEI. V was pared by 4 bases and J by 6 bases, with 7 bases between. CDR3 length: 13 residues.

This clone has more than one count but fewer than ten. The J gene is TRBJ2-1, the V gene TRBV10-1; TRBD2 agrees at 9 bases. CDR1 is WNHNN and CDR2 is SYGVQD in the germline V gene (reference sequence). This CDR3 spans 13 amino acids. Unmatched junction bases numbered 6, after V lost 10 bases and J lost 5 bases. In nucleotides, the CDR3 is TGCGCCAAATGGACTAGCGCTGACAATGAGCAGTTCTTC. Translating gives CAKWTSADNEQFF.

The V and J genes are TRBV7-9 and TRBJ1-1; 7 bases line up with TRBD1. This CDR3 has 14 residues. Germline values: CDR1 SEHNR, CDR2 FQNEAQ (reference sequence). V shed 5 bases, J shed 5 bases, and the junction held 8 bases outside the gene matches. CDR3: CASSLETGETEAFF. CDR3 bases: TGTGCCAGCAGCCTAGAAACAGGGGAGACTGAAGCTTTCTTT. Supplemented by reference TRBV7-9 and TRBJ1-1, the full variable domain reads DTGVSQNPRHKITKRGQNVTFRCDPISEHNRLYWYRQTLGQGPEFLTYFQNEAQLEKSRLLSDRFSAERPKGSFSTLEIQRTEQGDSAMYLCASSLETGETEAFFGQGTRLTVV.

The chain couples TRBV20-1 to TRBJ2-2; D may be TRBD1 or TRBD2 (6 bases each). The V gene lost 4 bases and the J gene lost 7 bases, with 22 bases spanning the gap. This CDR3 has 16 residues. CDR1 is DFQATT, CDR2 SNEGSKA, per germline (reference sequence). CDR3 coding DNA: TGCAGTGCTACGGGGGCGCACGGCTGTAGTGTCGGGGAGCTGTTTTTT. Translated, it gives CSATGAHGCSVGELFF.

This clone came up once. The V call is TRBV5-1, the J call TRBJ1-2; D unclear. With 1 base removed from V and 7 bases from J, the gap between germline ends came to 14 bases. The germline CDR1 and CDR2 sequences are SGHRS and YFSETQ. This CDR3 has 14 amino acids. The CDR3 nucleotides are TGCGCCAGCAGCTTGAATGAGGGTAACAGTGGCTACACCTTC. Encoded protein: CASSLNEGNSGYTF.

The chain has TRBV28 and TRBJ2-2, with D perhaps TRBD1 (6 bases). From germline, CDR1 is MDHEN and CDR2 SYDVKM. The CDR3 extends over 16 amino acids. The V end was cut by 4 bases, the J end by 1 base, with 13 bases between. The CDR3 is CASSSRQVVNTGELFF. CDR3 nucleotides: TGTGCCAGCAGTTCCCGACAGGTGGTGAACACCGGGGAGCTGTTTTTT.

By frequency in the sample, this clone is medium-sized. The V call is TRBV6-1, the J call TRBJ1-5, with a possible D match to TRBD1 (5 bases). The CDR3 loop spans 12 amino acids. Germline loops: CDR1 MNHNS, CDR2 SASEGT. Between the trimmed V and J ends, which lost 2 bases and 11 bases, there was a span of 10 bases. CDR3 sequence (DNA): TGTGCCAGCAGTGAAACGAGGGGATCCCAGCATTTT. Translated: CASSETRGSQHF.

This clone was observed a few times. The rearrangement joins TRBV2 to TRBJ2-1; 10 positions agree with TRBD1. J was trimmed by 8 bases and V by 6 bases; bases with no gene match: 7. CDR3 size: 14 residues. Germline values: CDR1 SNHLY, CDR2 FYNNEI. The CDR3 is CASRDGQGVDEQFF. The DNA for the CDR3 is TGTGCCAGCAGGGATGGACAGGGGGTGGATGAGCAGTTCTTC.

In this sample, this clone turned up a few times. The J gene is TRBJ2-1, the V gene TRBV5-1, with D unclear. Germline V CDR1 and CDR2: SGHRS, YFSETQ. The CDR3 loop spans 13 amino acids. V lost 4 bases, J lost 2 bases, and 7 bases lay in between. CDR3 DNA: TGCGCCAGCAGCCCGGACCCCTACAATGAGCAGTTCTTC. It translates to CASSPDPYNEQFF.

The rearrangement joins TRBV18 to TRBJ2-7; D may correspond to TRBD1 or TRBD2 (5 bases each). The V end was cut by 4 bases, the J end by 3 bases, with 19 bases between. This CDR3 has 16 amino acids. CDR1 and CDR2 from the germline V gene are KGHSH and LQKENI. The DNA of the CDR3 is TGTGCCAGCTCACAACTACCGGGACCGGGTAACTACGAGCAGTACTTC. Amino acids: CASSQLPGPGNYEQYF.

This clone occurred many times. This chain joins TRBV6-1 and TRBJ2-5; 11 nucleotides line up with TRBD2. The germline V gene encodes CDR1 MNHNS and CDR2 SASEGT. J was trimmed by 5 bases and V by 7 bases; bases with no gene match: 9. The CDR3 loop spans 15 amino acids. The CDR3 loop is CASNLIAGGQETQYF. CDR3 coding DNA: TGTGCCAGCAATCTCATAGCGGGGGGGCAGGAGACCCAGTACTTC.

The sample holds a few counts of this clone. The chain uses TRBV11-2 and TRBJ1-1; D is unclear. Germline V gene sequence: CDR1 SGHAT, CDR2 FQNNGV. The CDR3 extends over 13 amino acids. V shed 2 bases and J shed 1 base, with 5 bases lying between them. CDR3 sequence (DNA): TGTGCCAGCAGCTTATGGGGGAACACTGAAGCTTTCTTT. Protein: CASSLWGNTEAFF.